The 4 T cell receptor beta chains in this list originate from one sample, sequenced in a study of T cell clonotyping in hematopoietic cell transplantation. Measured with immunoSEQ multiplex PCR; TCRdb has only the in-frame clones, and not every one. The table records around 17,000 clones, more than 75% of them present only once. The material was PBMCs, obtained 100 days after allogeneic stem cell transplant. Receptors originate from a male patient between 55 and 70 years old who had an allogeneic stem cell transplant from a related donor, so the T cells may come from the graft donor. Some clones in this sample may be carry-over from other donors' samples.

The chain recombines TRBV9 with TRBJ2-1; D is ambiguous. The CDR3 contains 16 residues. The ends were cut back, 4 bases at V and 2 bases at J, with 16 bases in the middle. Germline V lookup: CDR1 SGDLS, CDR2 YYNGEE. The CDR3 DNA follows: TGTGCCAGCAGCCAAGAACTGGGCGGAACCTACAATGAGCAGTTCTTC. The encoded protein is CASSQELGGTYNEQFF.

In DNA form, the CDR3 reads TGTGCCAGCAGCTCGGGACCTGAGGGGGAGACCCAGTACTTC. Translation: CASSSGPEGETQYF. The chain uses TRBV7-7 and TRBJ2-5; D assignment may be TRBD1 or TRBD2 (5 bases each). V lost 4 bases, J lost 5 bases, and 14 bases lay in between. Germline V lookup: CDR1 SSHAT, CDR2 FNYEAQ (reference sequence). The CDR3 covers 14 residues. The full variable domain, in which reference TRBV7-7 and TRBJ2-5 provide the parts outside the CDR3, is GAGVSQSPRYKVTKRGQDVTLRCDPISSHATLYWYQQALGQGPEFLTYFNYEAQPDKSGLPSDRFSAERPEGSISTLTIQRTEQRDSAMYRCASSSGPEGETQYFGPGTRLLVL.

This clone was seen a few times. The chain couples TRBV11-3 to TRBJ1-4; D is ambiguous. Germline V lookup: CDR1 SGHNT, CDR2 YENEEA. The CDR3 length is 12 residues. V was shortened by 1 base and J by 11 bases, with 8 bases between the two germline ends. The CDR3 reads CASSLAPDKLFF. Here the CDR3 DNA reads TGTGCCAGCAGCTTAGCTCCCGACAAACTGTTTTTT. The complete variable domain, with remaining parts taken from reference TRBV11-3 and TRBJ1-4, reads EAGVVQSPRYKIIEKKQPVAFWCNPISGHNTLYWYLQNLGQGPELLIRYENEEAVDDSQLPKDRFSAERLKGVDSTLKIQPAELGDSAVYLCASSLAPDKLFFGSGTQLSVL.

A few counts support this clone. The CDR3 bases are TGTGCCAGTAGGGGAATCGACAGCTTGAACACTGAAGCTTTCTTT. Residues: CASRGIDSLNTEAFF. This chain joins TRBV19 and TRBJ1-1, with D possibly matching TRBD1 (5 bases). Trimming removed 6 bases from V and 0 bases from J, with 14 bases in between. Looked up from germline, CDR1 is LNHDA and CDR2 is SQIVND (reference sequence). The CDR3 length is 15 residues.